This TCR beta chain was sequenced during a study of T cell responses to AZD1222 COVID-19 vaccine (dated by TCRdb to about 2021). Broadly, across the study: Because spike-specific TCR depth and breadth did not differ between the two schedules, AZD1222 recipients who got a second dose at roughly 4 weeks were pooled with those who got a second dose at roughly 12 weeks. A total of 230 to 250 trial participants underwent TCR sequencing, of whom some 210 received two doses of AZD1222 and about 25 received two doses of the MenACWY control vaccine. Trial participants were enrolled by age into 18-55, 56-69 and 70-plus year subgroups, with roughly 160, 29 and 62 TCR-sequenced participants respectively.

In regard to this clone: Its binding antigen is unknown. No much larger clonotype is one base removed from it; base qualities were not supplied.

The CDR3 regions of human TCRbeta chains were analyzed by immunosequencing. Processing in the source paper ran as follows. Repertoire TCRs were checked for matches against a reference library of SARS-CoV-2-specific TCRs that had been generated using the MIRA antigen-specificity platform. Breadth meant the fraction of unique TCRs that were SARS-CoV-2-associated, whereas depth meant the fraction of total T cells that were SARS-CoV-2-associated. Each spike-specific TCR was assigned to its reactive spike region and to a CD4 or CD8 class using the MIRA data. Log10-transformed breadth and depth values were compared by one-way ANOVA with Sidak's multiple comparisons tests. Not all clones reach the TCRdb copy of this immuneACCESS table, which keeps in-frame sequences only. Checked studies attribute under half of the gap to unresolved V genes and leave the rest unexplained. The V and J calls and the clone size are those of that table, but D and trimming were determined from the DNA. The sample contains fewer than 150,000 clones, more than 75% of them found a single time. Together, the top ten hold approximately 7.6% of the sample.

This sample's time point label indicates: baseline before first vaccination. Vaccinee samples were obtained from the UK trials COV001 and COV002, which included a single-blind randomized controlled phase 2/3 trial of AZD1222 (ChAdOx1 nCoV-19) in healthy adults. Trial participant PBMC samples were collected at day 0 and day 28 after the second dose for TCRbeta chain sequencing. The paper's findings and limits, for the study overall: Participants were mostly white British, with more females than males. The authors suggested clonal diversity may have been underestimated. After two AZD1222 doses, both the breadth and the depth of spike-specific TCRs were significantly higher than at day 0 and than in MenACWY recipients. The 56-69-year group was small, and its depth increase did not reach significance, likely because of low power. Conclusions about previously exposed vaccinees are limited, since just six or seven AZD1222 recipients were seropositive for SARS-CoV-2 at baseline. Because no samples from the day 14 peak response were available, repertoires could be characterized only after the peak T cell response. Reportedly, almost half of the unique spike-specific TCRs recognized epitopes lying outside the regions that are mutated in the B.1.351 and B.1.1.7 variants. Vaccine-associated CD4 TCRs spanned the whole spike protein, with dominant responses in regions 160-218 and 743-854.

CDR1 and CDR2 are drawn from the germline V gene (reference sequence): SEHNR, FQNEAQ. V is clipped by 3 bases and J by 2 bases, and the sequence between their germline boundaries is 7 bases long. The CDR3 starts with the cysteine, ends with the phenylalanine, and has 13 residues. The sequence is cut down to CDR3 DNA, 39 bases in frame from base 1. Material: peripheral blood, obtained on day 0 of AZD1222 vaccination. This clonotype was sampled from an adult in good health. This sequence uses TRBV7-9 and TRBJ1-2; the D segment cannot be called with confidence. The CDR3 sequence is CASSLWANYGYTF. The sequenced DNA is TGTGCCAGCAGCTTGTGGGCAAACTATGGCTACACCTTC.